This is a list of T cell receptor beta chains from one sample in a study of response to subunit inactivated influenza vaccine. From the RT-PCR reads, TCRdb called clonotypes with MiXCR, one entry per CDR3 protein. The table lists some 800,000 distinct CDR3 sequences, over 20% of them singletons. This specimen was PBMCs from blood, taken 5 days after vaccination. The receptors originated from a man aged 50 to 60 who received an inactivated influenza vaccine. The CDR3 runs from the conserved cysteine through the conserved F or W. A D gene is named only where the DNA matches it firmly. A row's size may be missing; if present it is once, few, many or a size class.

TRBJ2-1 | NA | TRBV7-2 | NA | TGTGCCAGCAGCTTAGGGCTCGGTCTAGACTACAATGAGCAGTTCTTC | CASSLGLGLDYNEQFF
TRBJ1-4 | few | TRBV10-3 | NA | TGTGCCATCAGGCCTTCAGGGGAGGCTAATGAAAAACTGTTTTTT | CAIRPSGEANEKLFF
TRBJ2-7 | NA | TRBV28 | NA | TGTGCCAGCAGTCCCCCGGCAGGGGACGAGCAGTACTTC | CASSPPAGDEQYF
TRBJ2-1 | NA | TRBV29-1 | NA | TGCAGCGTTTTGCAGGGTGGGGTGGATGAGCAGTTCTTC | CSVLQGGVDEQFF
TRBJ2-2 | few | TRBV6-1 | NA | TGTGCCAGCAGTGAAGGCCAGGACACCGGGGAGCTGTTTTTT | CASSEGQDTGELFF
TRBJ2-2 | few | TRBV5-1 | NA | TGCGCCAGCAGCTTGGGTGTTGGAGGAGCCGGGGAGCTGTTTTTT | CASSLGVGGAGELFF
TRBJ2-5 | NA | TRBV20-1 | TRBD1 | TGCAGTGCTAGAGACGCAGGGGGCGCGGAGACCCAGTACTTC | CSARDAGGAETQYF
TRBJ2-5 | NA | TRBV20-1 | NA | TGCAGTGCTAGAGATGGCGGGACCCAAGAGACCCAGTACTTC | CSARDGGTQETQYF
TRBJ2-1 | few | TRBV4-2 | TRBD1 | TGTGCCAGCAGCCAGCGCCGGGACAGGGCAGTGTACAATGAGCAGTTCTTC | CASSQRRDRAVYNEQFF
TRBJ1-5 | NA | TRBV12-3/TRBV12-4 | NA | TGTGCCAGCAAAACCAGCGGGAGCGGCAATCAGCCCCAGCATTTT | CASKTSGSGNQPQHF
TRBJ2-3 | NA | TRBV29-1 | NA | TGCAGCGTTTTGGGGGGAGATACGCAGTATTTT | CSVLGGDTQYF
TRBJ2-7 | NA | TRBV30 | NA | TGTGCCTGGGCCGGGATCCGCTACGAGCAGTACTTC | CAWAGIRYEQYF
TRBJ2-5 | many | TRBV4-3 | TRBD1 | TGCGCCAGCAGCCAAGGCTCAGGGACAGAAGAGACCCAGTACTTC | CASSQGSGTEETQYF
TRBJ1-2 | few | TRBV12-3/TRBV12-4 | NA | TGTGCCAGCAGTTTAGGAAACACGGGTGGCTACACCTTC | CASSLGNTGGYTF
TRBJ2-1 | many | TRBV12-3/TRBV12-4 | NA | TGTGCCAGCAGATGGGCAGGCGGACCGGGCAATGAGCAGTTCTTC | CASRWAGGPGNEQFF
TRBJ2-1 | many | TRBV12-3/TRBV12-4 | TRBD2 | TGTGCCAGCAGTAGCGGGGCCTCCAATGAGCAGTTCTTC | CASSSGASNEQFF
TRBJ2-3 | NA | TRBV7-2 | NA | TGTGCCAGCAGCTTTAGTCAACCAGCCACAGATACGCAGTATTTT | CASSFSQPATDTQYF
TRBJ1-2 | NA | TRBV14 | NA | TGTGCCAGCAGCCCAGGGAAAGGCTACACCTTC | CASSPGKGYTF
TRBJ2-3 | many | TRBV5-1 | NA | TGCGCCAGCAGCTTGGTAACGACAGATACGCAGTATTTT | CASSLVTTDTQYF
TRBJ2-1 | NA | TRBV28 | NA | TGTGCCAGCAGTTTGGGTGGGGCCAGCTCCTACAATGAGCAGTTCTTC | CASSLGGASSYNEQFF
TRBJ2-5 | NA | TRBV7-2 | TRBD2 | TGTGCCAGCAGCAGCTCGGGACTAGCGGCAGAGACCCAGTACTTC | CASSSSGLAAETQYF
TRBJ1-2 | few | TRBV7-9 | NA | TGTGCCAGCAGCGTACCGGGACAAACCAACTATGGCTACACCTTC | CASSVPGQTNYGYTF
TRBJ2-7 | NA | TRBV27 | TRBD1 | TGTGCCAGCAGTTTACGGGACAGGGACTACGAGCAGTACTTC | CASSLRDRDYEQYF
TRBJ2-3 | few | TRBV15 | TRBD1 | TGTGCCACCAGCAGAACTGGGACAGGGGGCGCAGATACGCAGTATTTT | CATSRTGTGGADTQYF
TRBJ2-1 | NA | TRBV12-3/TRBV12-4 | TRBD2 | TGTGCCAGCAGCTGGCGGACTAGCGGGGCTTCTTACAATGAGCAGTTCTTC | CASSWRTSGASYNEQFF
TRBJ2-3 | many | TRBV20-1 | NA | TGCAGTGCTAGAAAGGGAGCTAGCACAGATACGCAGTATTTT | CSARKGASTDTQYF
TRBJ2-3 | few | TRBV20-1 | NA | TGCAGTGCTCGTCCGCTCACAGATACGCAGTATTTT | CSARPLTDTQYF
TRBJ1-5 | NA | TRBV5-1 | NA | TGCGCCAGCAGCTTGGGGTGGAATCAGCCCCAGCATTTT | CASSLGWNQPQHF
TRBJ2-7 | NA | TRBV10-3 | TRBD1 | TGTGCCATCAGTGAGTCACAGGGGCTGTACGAGCAGTACTTC | CAISESQGLYEQYF
TRBJ1-5 | NA | TRBV6-2/TRBV6-3 | NA | TGTGCCAGCAGCAGACAGGTATATAGCAATCAGCCCCAGCATTTT | CASSRQVYSNQPQHF
TRBJ2-3 | NA | TRBV18 | TRBD2 | TGTGCCAGCTCACATTCCGGGGCGGGAGGAACAGATACGCAGTATTTT | CASSHSGAGGTDTQYF
TRBJ2-1 | NA | TRBV14 | TRBD2 | TGTGCCAGCAGCCGCTTAGGGACTAACTCCTACAATGAGCAGTTCTTC | CASSRLGTNSYNEQFF
TRBJ1-5 | few | TRBV6-5 | TRBD1 | TGTGCCAGCAGTTCCCATGGGACAGCCGTAGGGCAGCCCCAGCATTTT | CASSSHGTAVGQPQHF
TRBJ1-6 | NA | TRBV5-6 | NA | TGTGCCAGCAGCGTCTGGGCCACGGGAACACCCCTCCACTTT | CASSVWATGTPLHF
TRBJ2-2 | few | TRBV4-2 | NA | TGTGCCAGCAGCCGACTTGGGACTCCCACCAACACCGGGGAGCTGTTTTTT | CASSRLGTPTNTGELFF
TRBJ2-5 | NA | TRBV5-1 | TRBD1 | TGCGCCAGCAGCCAGGGGGACAGGGTTCAAGAGACCCAGTACTTC | CASSQGDRVQETQYF
TRBJ2-2 | NA | TRBV3-1 | TRBD1 | TGTGCCAGCAGCCAGTACCCCGGGACAGGGGTCGACGGGGAGCTGTTTTTT | CASSQYPGTGVDGELFF
TRBJ2-1 | once | TRBV5-1 | NA | TGCGCCAGCAGCTCCCACCCGGGCCCCTCCTACAATGAGCAGTTCTTC | CASSSHPGPSYNEQFF
TRBJ2-5 | NA | TRBV29-1 | TRBD1 | TGCAGCGTGAGGCGGGACAGGGGTTTAGGGACCCAGTACTTC | CSVRRDRGLGTQYF
TRBJ2-3 | few | TRBV6-1 | TRBD1 | TGTGCCAGCAGTCGGACAGGGGGATCAGATACGCAGTATTTT | CASSRTGGSDTQYF
TRBJ2-2 | many | TRBV11-2 | TRBD2 | TGTGCCAGCAGCCGACCCTTCTGGCTAGCGGGTGGGACCGGGGAGCTGTTTTTT | CASSRPFWLAGGTGELFF
TRBJ2-1 | NA | TRBV7-9 | TRBD2 | TGTGCCAGCAGCTTAGGACTAGCGGGGGAAAGGGAGCAGTTCTTC | CASSLGLAGEREQFF
TRBJ2-7 | once | TRBV4-3 | TRBD2 | TGCGCCAGCAGCCAAGATATGACTAGCGGGAGATACGAGCAGTACTTC | CASSQDMTSGRYEQYF
TRBJ2-1 | NA | TRBV7-2 | TRBD2 | TGTGCCAGCAGCCGGGAAGCGGGACCCCAGTTCTTC | CASSREAGPQFF
TRBJ1-1 | many | TRBV12-3/TRBV12-4 | TRBD1 | TGTGCCAGCAGCCGGGACAGGATTTCTGAAGCTTTCTTT | CASSRDRISEAFF